The next 4 T cell receptor beta chains were all read from a single sample in a study of blood T cell repertoires in COVID-19. TCRdb keeps only in-frame clones here, not all; method: immunoSEQ multiplex PCR. The repertoire holds 300,000 to 350,000 clones, with roughly 90% as singletons. The sequencing sample was made of peripheral blood. The origin of the receptors is a woman in her 30s with COVID-19, enrolled during active disease.

The gene calls are TRBV30 and TRBJ2-3, with D tentatively TRBD2 (6 bases). This CDR3 comprises 14 residues. Germline CDR1 reads GTSNPN; CDR2 reads SVGIG (reference sequence). The V end lost 0 bases, the J end lost 2 bases, and 9 bases lay between the germline ends. The CDR3 protein is CAWSVGGTTDTQYF. DNA for the CDR3: TGTGCCTGGAGTGTTGGAGGGACCACAGATACGCAGTATTTT.

In DNA form, the CDR3 reads TGTGCCAGCAGCCAGACGAGCGTGGGAGGGTGGGGACAGGGCACAGATACGCAGTATTTT. Translated, it gives CASSQTSVGGWGQGTDTQYF. This chain connects TRBV4-2 to TRBJ2-3; D is possibly TRBD1 (8 bases). The CDR3 consists of 20 residues. The V and J ends lost 3 bases and 1 base respectively, with 26 bases between them. CDR1 and CDR2 (germline): LGHNA, YNFKEQ.

V usage is TRBV28 and J usage is TRBJ1-5; D remains ambiguous. Trimming took off 4 bases at V and 6 bases at J, with 16 bases between the two ends. The germline V gene has CDR1 MDHEN and CDR2 SYDVKM. The CDR3 spans 15 residues. CDR3 DNA: TGTGCCAGCAGTTCCTACCGGGGTAGGGCTCAGCCCCAGCATTTT. Translating gives CASSSYRGRAQPQHF.

This clone was detected only once. This chain links TRBV5-1 with TRBJ1-3; D unclear. CDR1 and CDR2 (germline): SGHRS, YFSETQ. Trimming took off 0 bases at V and 3 bases at J, with 7 bases between the two ends. This CDR3 region has 14 residues. CDR3 amino acids: CASSLAGGGNTIYF. CDR3 sequence (DNA): TGCGCCAGCAGCTTGGCTGGAGGTGGAAACACCATATATTTT.